Below are 8 T cell receptor beta chains sequenced from a single sample in a study of molecular identifiers for immune sequencing clone quantification. TCRdb re-called the PCR reads with MiXCR, one entry per CDR3 protein. Of approximately 500,000 distinct CDR3 sequences in the sample, about 21% were seen once. Material for sequencing was naive CD8+ T cells from blood, with Jurkat cell RNA spiked in. Subset here: FACS-sorted CD8+CD4-CCR7+CD45RA+ naive T cells. The receptor set was obtained from a human donor in good health. Some libraries in this study had Jurkat cell RNA spiked in.

V gene TRBV7-9 combines with J gene TRBJ2-5; D unresolved. Between the trimmed V and J ends, which lost 6 bases and 5 bases, there was a span of 13 bases. The length of the CDR3 is 13 residues. Germline loops: CDR1 SEHNR, CDR2 FQNEAQ (reference sequence). CDR3 loop: CASSVSDPETQYF. In DNA, the CDR3 is TGTGCCAGCAGTGTGAGCGATCCGGAGACCCAGTACTTC. Supplemented by reference TRBV7-9 and TRBJ2-5, the full variable domain reads DTGVSQNPRHKITKRGQNVTFRCDPISEHNRLYWYRQTLGQGPEFLTYFQNEAQLEKSRLLSDRFSAERPKGSFSTLEIQRTEQGDSAMYLCASSVSDPETQYFGPGTRLLVL.

On this clonotype: This may be a read error, as it is one base from a much larger clone. The V call is TRBV3-1, the J call TRBJ1-5; D unresolved. The germline gives CDR1 LGHDT, CDR2 YNNKEL (reference sequence). The CDR3 runs to 15 residues. CDR3 sequence reads: CASSQDLQSSQPQHF. The CDR3 DNA is TGTGCCAGCAGCCAAGATCTGCAGAGCAGTCAGCCCCAGCATTTT.

This clonotype occurred a few times. The V and J genes are TRBV7-6 and TRBJ2-2; D gene unclear. CDR1 and CDR2 (germline): SGHVS, FNYEAQ. The CDR3 is 15 residues long. Deletions cut 2 bases from V and 7 bases from J, with 14 bases between. CDR3 nucleotides: TGTGCCAGCAGCTTATTTTCAGATCCGGTCGGGGAGCTGTTTTTT. Encoded protein: CASSLFSDPVGELFF. The variable domain in full, with the rest retrieved from reference TRBV7-6 and TRBJ2-2, is GAGVSQSPRYKVTKRGQDVALRCDPISGHVSLYWYRQALGQGPEFLTYFNYEAQQDKSGLPNDRFSAERPEGSISTLTIQRTEQRDSAMYRCASSLFSDPVGELFFGEGSRLTVL.

This clonotype appeared many times. The chain joins TRBV28 to TRBJ2-7; no firm D call. The CDR3 runs 13 residues. Trimming stripped 3 bases from V and 6 bases from J, with 12 bases between. Germline loops: CDR1 MDHEN, CDR2 SYDVKM. CDR3: CASSFPPPSEQYF. CDR3 nucleotides: TGTGCCAGCAGTTTCCCCCCCCCCAGCGAGCAGTACTTC.

This clonotype was counted ten times or more. This chain links TRBV12-3 or TRBV12-4 with TRBJ2-3; the D gene is possibly TRBD2 (6 bases). V gave up 0 bases and J gave up 6 bases, with 10 bases separating them. The CDR3 contains 14 residues. The CDR3 is CASSLARELDTQYF. The CDR3 DNA sequence: TGTGCCAGCAGTTTAGCCCGGGAGCTCGATACGCAGTATTTT.

The table lists this clonotype with a few counts. The chain combines TRBV19 with TRBJ2-5, with 7 bases that match TRBD2. The germline CDR1 and CDR2 sequences are LNHDA and SQIVND (reference sequence). With V trimmed by 8 bases and J by 6 bases, 9 bases remained unmatched. There are 13 residues in the CDR3. For the CDR3, the DNA is TGTGCCAGTCCTGGACTAGTAGTAAAGACCCAGTACTTC. This gives the protein CASPGLVVKTQYF.

This clonotype has ten or more counts. J is TRBJ1-1 and V is TRBV7-2; the D is unclear. V shed 8 bases and J shed 1 base, with 11 bases lying between them. The germline CDR1 and CDR2 sequences are SGHTA and FQGNSA. The CDR3 covers 13 residues. The CDR3 sequence: CASEIYPNTEAFF. In DNA, the CDR3 is TGTGCCAGCGAGATATACCCGAACACTGAAGCTTTCTTT.

In the case of this clonotype: With a much larger clone just one base away, this may be a read error. The J gene is TRBJ1-1, the V gene TRBV12-3 or TRBV12-4; D remains ambiguous. The length of the CDR3 is 11 residues. The V end lost 8 bases, the J end lost 8 bases, and 12 bases lay between the germline ends. The CDR3: CASAHGGEAFF. CDR3 DNA: TGTGCCAGCGCCCACGGAGGAGAAGCTTTCTTT.